This paragraph covers one T cell receptor beta chain sequence. Authors' methods: Estimates of nucleated cell counts were drawn from the amplification of reference gene primers. Profiling relied on immunoSEQ multiplex PCR, and the TCRdb table lists in-frame clones only, not all of them. That table is the source of V, J and clone size, and D and trimming were worked out from the DNA. This sample yields around 380,000 clones, of which 81% are seen a single time; approximately 1% belongs to the top ten. The data originate from a study of blood T cell repertoires in COVID-19. Study as a whole: Donors in the United States, Italy and Spain gave samples during acute or convalescent COVID-19. In each case, the material was cDNA or gDNA derived from T cells, B-cell-depleted T cells, or PBMCs.

The CDR3 extends over 15 amino acids. Trimming took 2 bases from V and 7 from J, leaving 17 bases between them. The chain recombines TRBV23-1 with TRBJ1-1, with a possible D match to TRBD1 (6 bases). TRBV23-1 is classed as an ORF, of uncertain function. The sequence derives from a human donor with acute or convalescent COVID-19. The donor label of this sample is uncertain. What was sequenced was peripheral blood. CDR3 in amino acids: CASSQDLGHLNEAFF. The CDR3 DNA is TGCGCCAGCAGTCAAGACCTGGGACATCTAAATGAAGCTTTCTTT.